Presented here are 21 T cell receptor beta chains from one specimen sequenced in a study of blood T cell repertoires in COVID-19. Sequencing was performed with immunoSEQ multiplex PCR; in TCRdb, only in-frame clones are kept and a portion is missing. The sample carries approximately 130,000 clones, around 77% recorded once. Sequenced sample: peripheral blood. The receptors stem from a human donor in a cohort sampled during active COVID-19.

The chain has TRBV9 and TRBJ1-5; 9 bases fit TRBD1. Germline loops: CDR1 SGDLS, CDR2 YYNGEE. V dropped 2 bases and J dropped 11; count of bases not matched to a gene: 11. The CDR3 totals 15 residues. DNA of the CDR3: TGTGCCAGCAGCGTCGGGACAGGGTATTCCCAGGCCCAGCATTTT. It codes for CASSVGTGYSQAQHF. The complete variable domain, with remaining parts taken from reference TRBV9 and TRBJ1-5, reads DSGVTQTPKHLITATGQRVTLRCSPRSGDLSVYWYQQSLDQGLQFLIQYYNGEERAKGNILERFSAQQFPDLHSELNLSSLELGDSALYFCASSVGTGYSQAQHFGDGTRLSIL.

This clone was detected a few times. This sequence joins TRBV27 and TRBJ1-2; maybe TRBD1 (6 bases). The V and J ends lost 4 bases and 0 bases respectively, with 12 bases between them. The CDR3 has 15 amino acids. Germline V gene sequence: CDR1 MNHEY, CDR2 SMNVEV (reference sequence). The CDR3 DNA sequence: TGTGCCAGCAGTTACAGGGCGTCAGCTAACTATGGCTACACCTTC. Encoded protein: CASSYRASANYGYTF.

This clone was seen a handful of times. V is TRBV10-3 and J is TRBJ2-7, with D possibly being TRBD2 (6 bases). The germline CDR1 and CDR2 sequences are ENHRY and SYGVKD. The V end was cut by 4 bases, the J end by 6 bases, with 16 bases between. The CDR3 is made up of 14 amino acids. CDR3 sequence (DNA): TGTGCCATCAGTGGGTCGCGGGGCGAGGGCGAGCAGTACTTC. Translation: CAISGSRGEGEQYF.

The rearrangement joins TRBV6-5 to TRBJ2-3, with TRBD2 matching over 7 bases. V trimming: 6 bases; J trimming: 2 bases; junction bases outside the gene matches: 8. Germline V gene data show CDR1 as MNHEY and CDR2 as SVGAGI. This CDR3 is 15 amino acids long. Written as DNA, the CDR3 is TGTGCCAGCAGCCAGGGAGCGGGGTTCACAGATACGCAGTATTTT. Translating gives CASSQGAGFTDTQYF.

J is TRBJ1-3 and V is TRBV4-2; 9 positions agree with TRBD1. Germline V CDR1 and CDR2: LGHNA, YNFKEQ. V shed 4 bases and J 6 bases; nucleotides not matched to a gene: 16. There are 18 residues in the CDR3. The chain's CDR3 is CASSPLQAGTGSTNTIYF. The CDR3 DNA follows: TGTGCCAGCAGCCCGTTACAGGCAGGGACAGGGAGTACAAACACCATATATTTT.

V usage is TRBV4-1 and J usage is TRBJ1-3; D possibly corresponds to TRBD1 (6 bases). CDR1 MGHRA and CDR2 YSYEKL come from the germline V gene. The CDR3 has 16 amino acids. V lost 4 bases and J 0 bases, leaving 13 bases between the germline ends. CDR3: CASSPGRGYSGNTIYF. The CDR3 region has the DNA TGCGCCAGCAGCCCCGGAAGGGGGTACTCTGGAAACACCATATATTTT.

J is TRBJ1-1 and V is TRBV6-1; D possibly corresponds to TRBD1 (5 bases). The CDR3 covers 15 residues. V was shortened by 2 bases and J by 3 bases, with 13 bases between the two germline ends. Looked up from germline, CDR1 is MNHNS and CDR2 is SASEGT. Here the CDR3 DNA reads TGTGCCAGCAGTGAAATGGCAGGGAGGTACACTGAAGCTTTCTTT. Protein product: CASSEMAGRYTEAFF.

A note on this clone: The sample holds other DNA sequences that translate to the same CDR3. This chain uses TRBV4-1 with TRBJ2-7; D is ambiguous. Looked up from germline, CDR1 is MGHRA and CDR2 is YSYEKL. The CDR3 extends over 13 amino acids. Between the trimmed V and J ends, which lost 4 bases and 2 bases, there was a span of 9 bases. The CDR3 here is CASSPPGAYEQYF. For the CDR3, the DNA is TGCGCCAGCAGCCCCCCTGGAGCCTACGAGCAGTACTTC.

Written as DNA, the CDR3 is TGTGCCAGCAGTTCGGGTTCCTCCTACGAGCAGTACTTC. Encoded protein: CASSSGSSYEQYF. The chain combines TRBV12-3 or TRBV12-4 with TRBJ2-7; D not resolved. The CDR3 consists of 13 residues. The V end lost 4 bases, the J end lost 0 bases, and 7 bases lay between the germline ends.

This clone came up once. The V call is TRBV6-5, the J call TRBJ1-6, with D perhaps TRBD1 (5 bases). The germline CDR1 and CDR2 sequences are MNHEY and SVGAGI. The CDR3 is 13 amino acids. V lost 7 bases and J 9 bases, leaving 13 bases between the germline ends. CDR3 DNA sequence: TGTGCCAGCACTCGCGATGGGGCTTCACCCCTCCACTTT. Encoded protein: CASTRDGASPLHF.

This chain joins TRBV7-9 and TRBJ2-7, with TRBD2 matching 7 bases. This CDR3 contains 15 residues. With 5 bases clipped from V and 3 bases from J, the junction kept 10 bases outside the gene matches. Germline CDR1 and CDR2: SEHNR and FQNEAQ (reference sequence). The CDR3 bases are TGTGCCAGCAGCCGGGGGGTGACGAATAGCTACGAGCAGTACTTC. It specifies CASSRGVTNSYEQYF.

The rearrangement links TRBV9 to TRBJ2-3; TRBD2 aligns across 10 bases. Trimming cost V 4 bases and J 2 bases; bases outside gene matches: 7. Per germline, CDR1 SGDLS and CDR2 YYNGEE. This CDR3 has 16 residues. The DNA of the CDR3 is TGTGCCAGCAGCTTTCAGCGGGAGGGTCCCACAGATACGCAGTATTTT. Protein sequence: CASSFQREGPTDTQYF.

The J gene is TRBJ2-1, the V gene TRBV28; 9 positions match TRBD2. CDR1 MDHEN and CDR2 SYDVKM come from the germline V gene. The CDR3 is made up of 17 amino acids. The junction had 7 bases not matched to a gene; V was cut back by 4 bases and J by 0 bases. CDR3 sequence: CASSSRRAGGSYNEQFF. As DNA, the CDR3 is TGTGCCAGCAGTTCTCGAAGAGCGGGAGGCTCCTACAATGAGCAGTTCTTC.

The chain links TRBV27 to TRBJ2-3, with TRBD2 matching 9 bases. V was pared by 1 base and J by 6 bases, with 14 bases of the junction left unmatched. The CDR3 runs 18 residues. From germline, CDR1 is MNHEY and CDR2 SMNVEV (reference sequence). The CDR3 reads CASSLLPPRGGRPDTQYF. The CDR3 region has the DNA TGTGCCAGCAGTTTATTGCCCCCGCGGGGGGGCCGGCCCGATACGCAGTATTTT.

This sequence joins TRBV10-2 and TRBJ2-7; 9 nucleotides align to TRBD2. This CDR3 contains 16 residues. V dropped 5 bases and J dropped 1; count of bases not matched to a gene: 9. Germline V gives CDR1 WSHSY, CDR2 SAAADI. In DNA, the CDR3 is TGCGCCAGCAGTCCCGGGCTAGCGGGATTTTCCTACGAGCAGTACTTC. Translated: CASSPGLAGFSYEQYF.

The chain uses TRBV9 and TRBJ1-4, with no clear D. Germline CDR1 is SGDLS and CDR2 is YYNGEE. The germline V and J ends were trimmed by 4 bases and 5 bases, with 9 bases remaining between them. CDR3 length: 13 residues. The CDR3: CASSPLPNEKLFF. CDR3 coding DNA: TGTGCCAGCAGCCCCCTTCCGAATGAAAAACTGTTTTTT.

J is TRBJ1-5 and V is TRBV6-1; D not resolved. This CDR3 spans 14 amino acids. The germline V gene encodes CDR1 MNHNS and CDR2 SASEGT. V gave up 3 bases and J gave up 5 bases, with 11 bases separating them. CDR3 in amino acids: CASSETSRDQPQHF. CDR3 in DNA: TGTGCCAGCAGTGAGACCTCGAGGGATCAGCCCCAGCATTTT.

The chain uses TRBV28 and TRBJ1-1; TRBD1 agrees at 10 bases. Germline CDR1 is MDHEN and CDR2 is SYDVKM. This CDR3 has 13 residues. After removal of 9 bases from V and 4 bases from J, the junction contained 5 bases not matched to a gene. The CDR3 sequence is CASDRGRSTEAFF. CDR3 nucleotides: TGTGCCAGTGACAGGGGGCGAAGCACTGAAGCTTTCTTT.

The chain joins TRBV24-1 to TRBJ2-3, with 9 bases matching TRBD2. Germline values: CDR1 KGHDR, CDR2 SFDVKD. The CDR3 is 14 residues long. V trimming: 5 bases; J trimming: 2 bases; junction bases outside the gene matches: 1. Written as DNA, the CDR3 is TGTGCCACCAGTGCTAGCGGGGACACAGATACGCAGTATTTT. Its translation is CATSASGDTDTQYF.

This chain joins TRBV27 and TRBJ2-7, with D tentatively TRBD2 (5 bases). In germline, CDR1 is MNHEY, CDR2 SMNVEV (reference sequence). V was trimmed by 7 bases and J by 5 bases, leaving 9 bases between them. The CDR3 consists of 11 residues. CDR3 in DNA: TGTGCCAGCATTCGGGGTAACGAGCAGTACTTC. Protein sequence: CASIRGNEQYF.

The chain uses TRBV18 and TRBJ1-1; no reliable D call. Germline lookup yields CDR1 KGHSH and CDR2 LQKENI. This CDR3 is 17 amino acids long. V was trimmed by 1 base and J by 0 bases, leaving 15 bases between them. CDR3 sequence: CASSPRRWLRLNTEAFF. The CDR3 nucleotides read TGTGCCAGCTCACCACGGCGGTGGCTTCGCCTGAACACTGAAGCTTTCTTT.